This is a list of T cell receptor beta chains from one sample in a study of cytomegalovirus exposure and HLA in healthy donors. Some clones are missing from TCRdb's copy, which holds only in-frame ones; the method was immunoSEQ multiplex PCR. The sample holds some 60,000 clones. Sequencing input: PBMCs. These receptor sequences come from a man aged 30 to 45 in good health and CMV-seropositive. Both conserved end residues are part of each CDR3. The D gene is left open where the match is weak.

TRBJ2-1,TRBD1,TRBV4-1,TGCGCCAGCAGCCAAGACGGGACAGGGGCCTACAATGAGCAGTTCTTC,CASSQDGTGAYNEQFF
TRBJ2-3,.,TRBV6-6,TGTGCCAGCAAAGTGACAGTGAGCACAGATACGCAGTATTTT,CASKVTVSTDTQYF
TRBJ2-2,TRBD1,TRBV30,TGTGCCACGGGACAGGGGTTCACCGGGGAGCTGTTTTTT,CATGQGFTGELFF
TRBJ2-1,.,TRBV6-5,TGTGCCAGCAGTCTGGGCATAACTGGCAAGCAGTTCTTC,CASSLGITGKQFF
TRBJ2-1,TRBD2,TRBV7-3,TGTGCCAGCAGCTCCCCGGGGGGGTCCTACAATGAGCAGTTCTTC,CASSSPGGSYNEQFF
TRBJ2-6,TRBD1,TRBV5-8,TGTGCCAGCAGCAAGGGGGCCAGTCCTGGGGCCAACGTCCTGACTTTC,CASSKGASPGANVLTF
TRBJ1-2,TRBD1,TRBV6-1,TGTGCCAGCAGATCGGGACAGGTATTCGATGGCTACACCTTC,CASRSGQVFDGYTF
TRBJ2-3,TRBD1,TRBV9,TGTGCCAGCAGCCTAGGGACAGGGGGCTTCGATAAGCAGTATTTT,CASSLGTGGFDKQYF
TRBJ2-1,.,TRBV7-9,TGTGCCAGCAGGGGGAGGACCTACAATGAGCAGTTCTTC,CASRGRTYNEQFF
TRBJ2-7,TRBD2,TRBV11-3,TGTGCCAGCAGCGACCGGGACTACCAGTCCTACGAGCAGTACTTC,CASSDRDYQSYEQYF
TRBJ2-1,.,TRBV5-1,TGCGCCAGCAGCTTGGTGGCGGGGGCAGACAATGAGCAGTTCTTC,CASSLVAGADNEQFF
TRBJ2-7,TRBD1,TRBV6-6,TGTGCCAGCAGTCACCGGGACAGGGGGGCCTACGAGCAGTACTTC,CASSHRDRGAYEQYF
TRBJ2-3,.,TRBV7-2,TGTGCCAGCAGCTTAGTGGGTAGAGGGGGAACAGATACGCAGTATTTT,CASSLVGRGGTDTQYF
TRBJ2-5,TRBD1,TRBV6-1,TGTGCCAGCAGTGATGGACAGGGGGCGTATGAGACCCAGTACTTC,CASSDGQGAYETQYF
TRBJ2-7,TRBD2,TRBV11-2,TGTGCCAGCAGCTTATACACTAGCGGGAGGCTGGGGGAGCAGTACTTC,CASSLYTSGRLGEQYF
TRBJ2-1,.,TRBV6-1,TGTGCCAGCAGAACTTGGGAGGACAATGAGCAGTTCTTC,CASRTWEDNEQFF
TRBJ2-1,TRBD2,TRBV7-9,TGTGCCAGCAGCTTAGACCTAGCGGGGGTCCGGATGGAGCAGTTCTTC,CASSLDLAGVRMEQFF
TRBJ1-6,TRBD1,TRBV2,TGTGCCAGCAAGACAGGGATCTCCTATAATTCACCCCTCCACTTT,CASKTGISYNSPLHF
TRBJ2-1,.,TRBV5-1,TGCGCCAGCAGCTTGGGGCAGGCCCGAACCTACAATGAGCAGTTCTTC,CASSLGQARTYNEQFF
TRBJ1-1,TRBD1,TRBV5-8,TGTGCCAGCAGCACAGGACAGGACACTGAAGCTTTCTTT,CASSTGQDTEAFF
TRBJ2-7,.,TRBV30,TGTGCCTGGAGTGTGACACAGGGCCACGAGCAGTACTTC,CAWSVTQGHEQYF
TRBJ1-2,TRBD1,TRBV5-4,TGTGCCAGCAGCTTGGTGGGGGGGACAGGGCTCTATGGCTACACCTTC,CASSLVGGTGLYGYTF
TRBJ1-6,.,TRBV7-9,TGTGCTACTAGGGCTGATAATTCACCCCTCCACTTT,CATRADNSPLHF
TRBJ1-2,.,TRBV25-1,TGTGCCAGCAGTGAGAGCTATGGCTACACCTTC,CASSESYGYTF
TRBJ2-7,.,TRBV18,TGTGCCAGCTCACCACCGGGGAGCGAGCAGTACTTC,CASSPPGSEQYF
TRBJ2-7,TRBD2,TRBV15,TGTGCCACCAGCAGAGATCCCCTAGCGGGAGGAACTTCTTACTCCTACGAGCAGTACTTC,CATSRDPLAGGTSYSYEQYF
TRBJ2-1,TRBD2,TRBV9,TGTGCCAGCAGCGTTAGCGGGAGTATCAATGAGCAGTTCTTC,CASSVSGSINEQFF